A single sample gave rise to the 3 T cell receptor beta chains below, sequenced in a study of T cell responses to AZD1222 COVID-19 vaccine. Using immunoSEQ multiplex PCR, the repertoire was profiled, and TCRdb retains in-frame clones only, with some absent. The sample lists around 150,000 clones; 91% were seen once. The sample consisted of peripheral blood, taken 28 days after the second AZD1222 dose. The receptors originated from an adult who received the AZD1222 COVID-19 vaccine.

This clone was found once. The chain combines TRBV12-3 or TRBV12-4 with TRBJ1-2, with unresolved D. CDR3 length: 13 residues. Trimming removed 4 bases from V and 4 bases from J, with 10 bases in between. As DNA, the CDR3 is TGTGCCAGCAGTTCAACGACGATCTATGGCTACACCTTC. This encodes CASSSTTIYGYTF.

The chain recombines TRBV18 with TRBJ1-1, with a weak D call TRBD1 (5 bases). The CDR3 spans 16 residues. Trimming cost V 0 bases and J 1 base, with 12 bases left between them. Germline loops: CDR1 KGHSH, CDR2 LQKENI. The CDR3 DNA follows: TGTGCCAGCTCACCACCGGCCCGACAGTCGAACACTGAAGCTTTCTTT. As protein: CASSPPARQSNTEAFF.

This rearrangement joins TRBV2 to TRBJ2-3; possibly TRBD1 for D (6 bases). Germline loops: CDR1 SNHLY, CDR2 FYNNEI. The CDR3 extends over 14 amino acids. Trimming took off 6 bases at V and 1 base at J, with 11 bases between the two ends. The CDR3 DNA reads TGTGCCAGCAGGGGGGCTGGCGGCACAGATACGCAGTATTTT. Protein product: CASRGAGGTDTQYF.